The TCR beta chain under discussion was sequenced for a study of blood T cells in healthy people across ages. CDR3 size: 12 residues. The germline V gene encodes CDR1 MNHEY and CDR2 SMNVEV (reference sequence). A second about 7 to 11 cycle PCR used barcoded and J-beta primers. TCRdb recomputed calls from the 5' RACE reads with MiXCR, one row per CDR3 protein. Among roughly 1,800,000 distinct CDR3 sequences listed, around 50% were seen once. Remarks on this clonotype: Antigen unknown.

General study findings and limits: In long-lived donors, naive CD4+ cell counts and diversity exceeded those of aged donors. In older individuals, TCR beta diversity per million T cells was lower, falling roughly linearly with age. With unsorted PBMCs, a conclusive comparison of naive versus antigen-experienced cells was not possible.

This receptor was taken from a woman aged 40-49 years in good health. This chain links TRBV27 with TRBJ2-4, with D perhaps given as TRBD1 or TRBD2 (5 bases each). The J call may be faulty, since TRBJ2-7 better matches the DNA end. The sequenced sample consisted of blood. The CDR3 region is CGVGRNPHEQYF. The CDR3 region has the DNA TGTGGCGTGGGACGGAACCCCCACGAGCAGTACTTC.